This TCR beta chain is from a study of cytomegalovirus exposure and HLA in healthy donors (dated by TCRdb to about 2017). Background on the whole study: According to an earlier analysis of a few hundred of the donors, about 190 million T cells yielded over 90 million unique TCR beta sequences and around 300 Gb of sequence data. Roughly 310 gigabases of sequencing data and around 87 million unique TCR sequences were included in an early release covering several hundred HLA-typed donors. The genetic ancestry cluster associated with self-reported Caucasian donors included 80% to 90% of the 398 genotyped donors. The study aimed to test whether cataloging public T cell receptors could reveal signatures of past pathogen exposure. The T cell repertoires of some 700 subjects were profiled by immunosequencing and related to cytomegalovirus serostatus. Besides the first cohort of roughly 660 subjects, a separate validation cohort made up of over a hundred different subjects was used. The study combined high-throughput TCR immunosequencing, statistical association of individual TCRs with disease status, and machine learning to predict cytomegalovirus infection status. To study patterns of TCR occurrence, a later analysis re-analyzed previously published TCR beta repertoires from 600 to 750 donors and added high-resolution HLA genotyping. Rather than drawing on any new phenotypic data, the later analysis identified candidate immune exposures from TCR beta sequences and the way those sequences occurred across donors. An earlier analysis of approximately 580 of the donors used high-throughput TCR beta sequencing to judge whether each TCR beta V gene segment behaved as functional or pseudogenic. Donor age, sex, ethnicity and CMV serostatus were collected together with the repertoire data. A later genetic analysis took genome-wide SNP genotypes for about 60% of the roughly 670 donors and used that subset as a discovery cohort. Every repertoire in the discovery cohort had been generated on one and the same sequencing platform. HLA typing covered class I and class II loci at four-digit resolution. The number of donors typed differed by locus, with 629-630 for A, B, C, DRB1 and DQB1, around 520 for DQA1, 606 for DPA1, and 450 to 480 for DPB1. Because of strong linkage in the cohort, 4 to 6 DR-DQ haplotypes were treated as single units for association and clustering. Across some 400 genotyped donors of the cohort, an average of about 220,000 unique TCR beta nucleotide sequences per donor were sequenced, and roughly 20% of those sequences were non-productive. Findings and caveats that apply to the study as a whole: Assigning TCR associations to individual alleles was difficult when HLA alleles, especially DR and DQ, strongly co-occurred. A cluster of highly shared sequence variants was judged likely to represent a technical artifact of the sequencing pipeline. In a later analysis, most CMV-associated TCR beta chains were found to appear HLA-restricted, with HLA associations seemingly driven largely by CMV exposure. In a later genetic analysis, a missense DCLRE1C variant was associated with V-gene and J-gene trimming of TCR beta chains, and the association was replicated in an independent cohort. Most TCR sequences were observed very rarely across donors, whereas some public TCRs were present in many individuals. In vitro tests confirmed that a few of the cytomegalovirus-associated TCR beta chains recognize cytomegalovirus antigens. Only TCR beta chains were sequenced in this cohort, and the absence of alpha or paired-chain data limited detectable features. The classifier was reported to diagnose cytomegalovirus status with high specificity and sensitivity in both the original cohort and the validation cohort. A further reported finding was that TCR beta sequences accurately predicted the HLA-A and HLA-B alleles for most subjects in the first cohort. The authors suggested that the approach could potentially be generalized to other disease states and immunological phenotypes. In the study, around 160 TCR beta chains were listed as associated with cytomegalovirus. In a later analysis, the rate of TCR association differed among HLA loci, with DRB1 alleles having the most associated TCRs and HLA-C alleles having the fewest. Because HLA typing was missing for some donors at each locus, association tests included only the typed subset. In a later analysis, HLA-associated TCR beta chains were found to be more clonally expanded and to have lower generation probabilities than equally common non-associated chains. Because counts were too low, some 16 rarely observed V segments, including chromosome 9 orphons, were excluded from the earlier analysis of 587 of the donors. Broadly in line with IMGT annotations, most TCR beta V segments showed up in productive rearrangements about 90% or about 30% of the time in an earlier analysis of around 600 of the donors. For the cohort, immune exposure information was limited to CMV serostatus. The 87-base-pair reads could not distinguish some IMGT-functional V segments, including TRBV6-2 and TRBV6-3, so those segments were excluded. The presence/absence analyses assumed that sequencing depth was roughly uniform across donors, and that assumption may not be true. A later genetic analysis reported fewer N-insertions in productive TCRs among donors in an Asian-associated ancestry cluster than the roughly 640-donor mean. In a later analysis, 16,951 TCR beta sequences were associated with specific HLA alleles at a false discovery rate of 0.05. A later analysis reported that several top co-occurrence clusters appeared linked to parvovirus B19, influenza, CMV and Epstein-Barr virus. Correlated functional status among segregating V segments might be attributable to linkage disequilibrium, but an unknown experimental factor could not be ruled out.

The library came from the immunoSEQ multiplex PCR assay. For the multiplex PCR, a mixture combining 60 forward primers for TCR Vbeta segments and 13 reverse primers for TCR Jbeta segments was used. Amplification of the CDR3 region of rearranged TCR beta genes was performed with a multiplex PCR assay on genomic DNA. On the Illumina HiSeq System, the amplified TCR beta libraries were sequenced as 87-base-pair reads. The paper's processing steps were these. A later analysis counted about 80 million unique TCR beta chains across the 650 to 800 repertoires, and 10 million to 12 million of these chains were shared by at least two donors. A nearest-neighbor algorithm error-corrected the raw reads and collapsed the reads into unique sequences, merging closely related sequences to remove PCR and sequencing errors. To assign V, D and J gene segments, CDR3 sequences were aligned to IMGT reference sequences. For a sequence to be retained, a match of at least six nucleotides was required to both a V gene segment and a J gene segment. Rearrangements were classified as productive when the CDR3 lacked stop codons and remained in frame with V and J, and all other rearrangements were classified as non-productive. Following IMGT convention, CDR3 was defined as the stretch from the second conserved V-encoded cysteine to the conserved J-encoded phenylalanine. The earlier analysis of about 610 of the donors excluded sequences that lacked an unambiguous match to a single V gene segment. An earlier analysis of over 450 of the donors classified V segments as functional when productive rearrangements were above 56.7% and as segregating when the standard deviation between donors was above 5%. A statistical classification framework was built for diagnosing cytomegalovirus status from the catalog of TCR beta chain sequences. A later analysis assigned V and J genes by comparing TCR nucleotide sequences with IMGT/GENE-DB human TR gene sequences. In a later analysis, CDR3 sequences and most-parsimonious VDJ recombination scenarios were assigned using the TCRdist pipeline. In a later analysis, each TCR beta chain was defined by its CDR3 amino acid sequence together with its V-gene family, and reads lacking a unique V-gene family were excluded. As a way to deal with suspected cross-contamination and a sequencing artifact, a later analysis dropped hundreds of nucleotide sequences that were highly shared and had low generation probability. In a later analysis, a clonal expansion index was calculated for each public chain from normalized within-repertoire ranks of inferred template counts. In a later analysis, generation probabilities were computed with a VDJ recombination model fitted to out-of-frame rearrangements, and the resulting probabilities were checked against IGoR. In a later analysis, hypergeometric tests were used to score TCR-TCR, TCR-HLA and TCR-CMV co-occurrence, with a repertoire-size bias correction applied to TCR pairs. To estimate false discovery rates, a later analysis permuted the HLA or CMV assignments 20 times. A later analysis grouped co-occurring TCRs with DBSCAN, adding TCRdist sequence similarity when clustering within HLA-allele-positive subsets. Co-occurrence clustering excluded repertoires with fewer than 30,000 or more than 120,000 public chains, plus five with anomalous nucleotide sharing. The source is immuneACCESS, and TCRdb retained only in-frame sequences with V and J called. Part of the clones is not carried over; for the studies checked, unresolved V genes explain less than half of this, and the remainder is unexplained. Clone size and V and J calls were adopted from that table, with D and trimming inferred from the DNA. For this sample there are 95,000 to 150,000 clones; 83% appear just once. The ten largest clones take up more than 3.5% of the sample.

The cohort comprised some 680 healthy bone marrow donors. At the time of sampling, all cohort members were nominally healthy, though unrecorded immune exposures were likely present. The donor was CMV seropositive and was included in the group of about 290 seropositive cohort members. Each donor provided a peripheral blood sample, and peripheral blood mononuclear cells were used for TCR beta sequencing. Genomic DNA extraction from the blood cell samples was performed with the Qiagen DNeasy Blood Extraction Kit. As concerns this clone: The specificity of this receptor is unknown. No base-level quality is on record; no much larger clone is a single base apart.

The germline V gene encodes CDR1 WSHSY and CDR2 SAAADI. V is reduced by 6 bases and J by 3 bases, leaving a spacing of 8 bases between them. The CDR3, from cysteine to phenylalanine, totals 12 residues. Solely the CDR3 DNA is kept, with 36 bases framed from the first base. The receptor chain draws on TRBV10-2 and TRBJ2-5, with the D gene uncertain. The sequence came from a woman aged 40 to 50 in good health and CMV-seropositive. Sequencing was carried out using PBMCs. The DNA sequence is TGCGCCAGCAGAACTCAAGAAGAGACCCAGTACTTC. Its protein reads: CASRTQEETQYF.